The present T cell receptor beta chain was sequenced within a study of T cells after yellow fever vaccination. TCRdb processed the 5' RACE reads anew with MiXCR; each CDR3 protein has one entry. Of 450,000 to 600,000 distinct CDR3 sequences in the sample, 13% were seen once. V lost 6 bases to trimming and J lost 7 bases; unmatched junction nucleotides: 8. The CDR3 is made up of 15 amino acids. CDR1 is ENHRY, CDR2 SYGVKD, per germline. This chain joins TRBV10-3 and TRBJ2-1; 11 bases are a match to TRBD2. Sequenced here: PBMCs, sampled on the day of the yellow fever booster vaccination. The TCR comes from a man younger than 45 who received the YFV17D yellow fever vaccine. CDR3 nucleotides: TGTGCCATCAGCCCACTAGCGGGAGCGAGAAATGAGCAGTTCTTC. Translated, it gives CAISPLAGARNEQFF.